The 24 T cell receptor beta chains below were found in one sample sequenced in a study of response to subunit inactivated influenza vaccine. TCRdb used MiXCR to reprocess the RT-PCR reads, holding one entry per CDR3 protein. The sample shows 550,000 to 800,000 distinct CDR3 sequences, less than 20% of them seen only once. Sequenced here: PBMCs from blood, sampled roughly 12 days after vaccination. The receptors derive from a man over 45 who received an inactivated influenza vaccine.

This clonotype was detected only a few times. The chain joins TRBV20-1 to TRBJ2-7; D is uncertain. The length of the CDR3 is 11 residues. Trimming shortened V by 1 base and J by 5 bases, and 6 bases separated the two germline ends. CDR1 is DFQATT, CDR2 SNEGSKA, per germline (reference sequence). CDR3 sequence (DNA): TGCAGTGCTAGAGTGCTCAACGAGCAGTACTTC. It is translated as CSARVLNEQYF.

The genes are TRBV28 and TRBJ2-7; TRBD2 matches at 8 bases. The CDR3 runs to 15 residues. Germline CDR1 MDHEN, CDR2 SYDVKM. The V gene end was trimmed by 3 bases and the J gene end by 2 bases; junction bases not matched to a gene: 6. CDR3 residues: CASSFSREGTYEQYF. The CDR3, as DNA: TGTGCCAGCAGTTTTTCACGGGAGGGTACCTACGAGCAGTACTTC.

J is TRBJ2-7 and V is TRBV6-1; no clear D. Trimming took 2 bases from V and 6 from J, leaving 17 bases between them. Germline V lookup: CDR1 MNHNS, CDR2 SASEGT. The CDR3 is 15 residues long. CDR3 DNA sequence: TGTGCCAGCAGTGAATCCTCCCTATCTATCTCCGAGCAGTACTTC. Translation: CASSESSLSISEQYF.

This clonotype was found a few times. The chain links TRBV3-1 to TRBJ1-4, with D perhaps TRBD1 (5 bases). From germline, CDR1 is LGHDT and CDR2 YNNKEL (reference sequence). The ends were cut back, 1 base at V and 10 bases at J, with 16 bases in the middle. The CDR3 is 15 amino acids. In DNA form, the CDR3 reads TGTGCCAGCAGCCAAGGGAACAGCCAGGGAGTAAAACTGTTTTTT. Amino acid sequence: CASSQGNSQGVKLFF.

The chain is built from TRBV29-1 and TRBJ2-1; the match to TRBD2 covers 10 bases. V trimming: 6 bases; J trimming: 5 bases; junction bases outside the gene matches: 10. Per germline, CDR1 SQVTM and CDR2 ANQGSEA. The CDR3 consists of 15 residues. CDR3 region: CSVSRASGGNNEQFF. The CDR3, as DNA: TGCAGCGTCTCACGGGCTAGCGGGGGAAACAATGAGCAGTTCTTC.

The chain recombines TRBV6-5 with TRBJ2-7; 7 nucleotides agree with TRBD2. Germline V gene lookup returns CDR1 MNHEY and CDR2 SVGAGI. CDR3 length: 14 residues. The junction had 2 bases not matched to a gene; V was cut back by 0 bases and J by 3 bases. The CDR3 DNA sequence: TGTGCCAGCAGTTACTCTGCGGGGGACTACGAGCAGTACTTC. Its protein is CASSYSAGDYEQYF.

This clonotype appeared many times. The V call is TRBV24-1, the J call TRBJ1-5; TRBD1 matches 9 bases. The CDR3 consists of 17 residues. Germline V gene data show CDR1 as KGHDR and CDR2 as SFDVKD. V was clipped by 9 bases and J by 2 bases; unmatched bases: 13. CDR3 nucleotides: TGTGCCACCGCGGGGGCACAGGGGGCGCATGGCAATCAGCCCCAGCATTTT. Translating gives CATAGAQGAHGNQPQHF.

The chain joins TRBV6-1 to TRBJ2-7, with 14 bases matching TRBD2. The CDR3 runs 16 residues. V dropped 6 bases and J dropped 6; count of bases not matched to a gene: 10. Per germline, CDR1 MNHNS and CDR2 SASEGT. The CDR3 loop reads CASSRHRLAGGSEQYF. The CDR3 DNA reads as TGTGCCAGCAGCCGCCATCGACTAGCGGGAGGGTCCGAGCAGTACTTC.

There are a few counts of this clonotype. The gene calls are TRBV19 and TRBJ2-7; 10 bases agree with TRBD1. The J segment lost 4 bases and the V segment lost 4 bases, leaving 10 bases of the junction unmatched. The CDR3 sequence is 16 residues long. Germline CDR1 and CDR2: LNHDA and SQIVND (reference sequence). CDR3 bases: TGTGCCAGTAGTACCCGGACAGGGGGTACCCATTACGAGCAGTACTTC. This codes for CASSTRTGGTHYEQYF.

This clonotype was found a few times. The rearrangement uses TRBV7-3 and TRBJ2-1; 7 positions match TRBD1. Germline values: CDR1 SGHTA, CDR2 FQGTGA. The CDR3 is 16 amino acids. The junction had 11 bases not matched to a gene; V was cut back by 0 bases and J by 9 bases. This CDR3 reads CASSLTGTENWREQFF. CDR3 DNA: TGTGCCAGCAGCTTAACCGGGACAGAAAATTGGCGTGAGCAGTTCTTC.

In its sample, this clonotype was seen a few times. The V call is TRBV3-1, the J call TRBJ1-5, with a weak D call TRBD1 (5 bases). Germline CDR1 LGHDT, CDR2 YNNKEL (reference sequence). The length of the CDR3 is 14 residues. V was shortened by 4 bases and J by 4 bases, with 11 bases between the two germline ends. CDR3 in amino acids: CASSPRDRNQPQHF. The DNA of the CDR3 is TGTGCCAGCAGCCCCCGGGACCGAAATCAGCCCCAGCATTTT.

The V gene is TRBV11-2, the J gene TRBJ2-6, with unresolved D. V lost 5 bases, J lost 2 bases, and 10 bases lay in between. This CDR3 is built from 15 residues. Germline-derived CDR1 and CDR2 are SGHAT and FQNNGV. CDR3 loop: CASSQQLAGANVLTF. In nucleotides, the CDR3 is TGTGCCAGCAGCCAACAGTTAGCTGGGGCCAACGTCCTGACTTTC.

Ten or more counts support this clonotype. The rearrangement links TRBV9 to TRBJ2-5, with 8 nucleotides matching TRBD2. Germline trimming cut 0 bases from V and 5 bases from J; bases unmatched to any gene: 9. The CDR3 has 16 residues. From germline, CDR1 is SGDLS and CDR2 YYNGEE. In nucleotides, the CDR3 is TGTGCCAGCAGCGTAGCCCCAGCGGGAGTTCACGAGACCCAGTACTTC. It translates to CASSVAPAGVHETQYF.

V gene TRBV4-2 combines with J gene TRBJ1-4; TRBD1 might be the D (5 bases). Trimming cost V 0 bases and J 8 bases, with 13 bases left between them. Germline CDR1 is LGHNA and CDR2 is YNFKEQ. The CDR3 totals 15 residues. The CDR3 region is CASSQERGMGEKLFF. For the CDR3, the DNA is TGTGCCAGCAGCCAAGAGAGGGGTATGGGGGAAAAACTGTTTTTT.

The rearrangement joins TRBV9 to TRBJ2-1; 14 bases are shared with TRBD2. Germline V gene data show CDR1 as SGDLS and CDR2 as YYNGEE. V was clipped by 2 bases and J by 5 bases; unmatched bases: 3. The CDR3 contains 16 residues. The CDR3 spells CASSVTGLAGDNEQFF. CDR3 DNA: TGTGCCAGCAGCGTGACGGGACTAGCGGGAGACAATGAGCAGTTCTTC.

This chain links TRBV5-6 with TRBJ2-2; 11 bases align to TRBD2. The ends lost 5 bases at V and 3 bases at J; junction bases unmatched: 6. CDR1 SGHDT and CDR2 YYEEEE come from the germline V gene. The CDR3 consists of 16 residues. The CDR3, as DNA: TGTGCCAGCAGACCCAAACTAGCGGGGGACACCGGGGAGCTGTTTTTT. Protein: CASRPKLAGDTGELFF.

The chain is built from TRBV20-1 and TRBJ2-1, with 9 bases identical to TRBD2. J lost 8 bases, V lost 3 bases, and 8 bases had no gene match. CDR1 DFQATT and CDR2 SNEGSKA come from the germline V gene (reference sequence). This CDR3 region has 14 residues. CDR3 sequence: CSASWLAGRHEQFF. The CDR3, as DNA: TGCAGTGCTAGCTGGCTAGCGGGGAGACATGAGCAGTTCTTC.

DNA of the CDR3: TGTGCCAGCACCTCCGGGACAAACGAGCAGTACTTC. Protein sequence: CASTSGTNEQYF. The genes are TRBV6-5 and TRBJ2-7; maybe TRBD1 (6 bases). V was shortened by 7 bases and J by 5 bases, with 12 bases between the two germline ends. From germline, CDR1 is MNHEY and CDR2 SVGAGI. CDR3 length: 12 amino acids.

This chain's CDR3 is CASSLGLGQREKLFF. CDR3 DNA: TGTGCCAGCAGCTTAGGATTGGGACAGAGGGAAAAACTGTTTTTT. The chain combines TRBV7-2 with TRBJ1-4, with 7 bases matching TRBD1. Germline loops: CDR1 SGHTA, CDR2 FQGNSA. There are 15 residues in the CDR3. The trim removed 1 base at V and 8 bases at J, leaving 7 bases unmatched.

This clonotype has a count of ten or more. The rearrangement links TRBV28 to TRBJ2-3, with 16 bases matching TRBD2. This CDR3 has 16 amino acids. Unmatched junction bases numbered 6, after V lost 5 bases and J lost 7 bases. In germline, CDR1 is MDHEN, CDR2 SYDVKM. CDR3 region: CASSPGLAGGHYTQYF. The CDR3 DNA reads TGTGCCAGCAGTCCGGGACTAGCGGGAGGGCATTATACGCAGTATTTT.

This clonotype showed up just a few times. The chain links TRBV4-1 to TRBJ2-3; D might be TRBD1 (5 bases). The germline CDR1 and CDR2 sequences are MGHRA and YSYEKL. The CDR3 runs to 17 residues. The V and J ends lost 0 bases and 4 bases respectively, with 17 bases between them. CDR3 sequence reads: CASSQEHGAAGADTQYF. The CDR3 coding sequence is TGCGCCAGCAGCCAAGAACATGGGGCCGCAGGCGCAGATACGCAGTATTTT.

This clonotype was recorded a few times. The genes are TRBV30 and TRBJ2-7; D is undetermined. CDR3 length: 12 residues. CDR1 and CDR2 (germline): GTSNPN, SVGIG (reference sequence). V lost 5 bases and J lost 1, with 9 bases in between. CDR3: CAWSIGSYEQYF. CDR3 DNA sequence: TGTGCCTGGTCTATTGGATCCTACGAGCAGTACTTC.

This clonotype has a handful of counts. V gene TRBV3-1 combines with J gene TRBJ2-3, with TRBD1 matching 9 bases. This CDR3 comprises 16 residues. Germline V gives CDR1 LGHDT, CDR2 YNNKEL (reference sequence). Germline trimming cut 4 bases from V and 0 bases from J; bases unmatched to any gene: 5. CDR3 residues: CASSLRTGVSTDTQYF. The CDR3 DNA reads as TGTGCCAGCAGCCTAAGGACAGGGGTGAGCACAGATACGCAGTATTTT.

V is TRBV3-1 and J is TRBJ2-1, with TRBD1 matching 7 bases. CDR1 is LGHDT, CDR2 YNNKEL, per germline (reference sequence). The CDR3 length is 14 residues. Trimming took 1 base from V and 10 from J; bases not matched to a gene: 7. The DNA for the CDR3 is TGTGCCAGCAGCCAAGGGGGACAGCCAACGGAGCAGTTCTTC. Residues: CASSQGGQPTEQFF.